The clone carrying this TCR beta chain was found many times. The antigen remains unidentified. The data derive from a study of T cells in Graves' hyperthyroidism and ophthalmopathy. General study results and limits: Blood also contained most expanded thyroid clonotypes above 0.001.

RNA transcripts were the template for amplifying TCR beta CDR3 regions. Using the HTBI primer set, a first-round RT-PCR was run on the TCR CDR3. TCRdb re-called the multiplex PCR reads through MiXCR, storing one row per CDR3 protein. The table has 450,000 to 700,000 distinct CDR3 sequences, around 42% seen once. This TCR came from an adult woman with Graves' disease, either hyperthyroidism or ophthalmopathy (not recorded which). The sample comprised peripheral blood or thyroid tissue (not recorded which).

The CDR3 loop is CASSLEDQRQETQYF. CDR3 coding DNA: TGCGCCAGCAGCTTGGAAGACCAGCGCCAAGAGACCCAGTACTTC. The V gene is TRBV5-1, the J gene TRBJ2-5; D not resolved. The germline V gene has CDR1 SGHRS and CDR2 YFSETQ. This CDR3 has 15 residues. V lost 0 bases and J lost 1, with 10 bases in between. Drawing the rest from reference TRBV5-1 and TRBJ2-5, the complete variable domain is KAGVTQTPRYLIKTRGQQVTLSCSPISGHRSVSWYQQTPGQGLQFLFEYFSETQRNKGNFPGRFSGRQFSNSRSEMNVSTLELGDSALYLCASSLEDQRQETQYFGPGTRLLVL.